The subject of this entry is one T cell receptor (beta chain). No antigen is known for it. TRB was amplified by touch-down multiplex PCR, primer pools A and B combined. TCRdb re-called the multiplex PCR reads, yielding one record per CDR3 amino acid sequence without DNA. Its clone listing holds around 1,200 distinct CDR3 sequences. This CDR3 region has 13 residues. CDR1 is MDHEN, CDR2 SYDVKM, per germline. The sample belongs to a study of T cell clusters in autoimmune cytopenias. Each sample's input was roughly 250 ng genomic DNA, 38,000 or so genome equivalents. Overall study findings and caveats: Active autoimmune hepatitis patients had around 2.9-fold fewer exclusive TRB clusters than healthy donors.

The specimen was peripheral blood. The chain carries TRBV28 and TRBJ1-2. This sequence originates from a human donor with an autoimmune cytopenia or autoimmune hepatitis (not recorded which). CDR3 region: CASSYEGSVGYTF.